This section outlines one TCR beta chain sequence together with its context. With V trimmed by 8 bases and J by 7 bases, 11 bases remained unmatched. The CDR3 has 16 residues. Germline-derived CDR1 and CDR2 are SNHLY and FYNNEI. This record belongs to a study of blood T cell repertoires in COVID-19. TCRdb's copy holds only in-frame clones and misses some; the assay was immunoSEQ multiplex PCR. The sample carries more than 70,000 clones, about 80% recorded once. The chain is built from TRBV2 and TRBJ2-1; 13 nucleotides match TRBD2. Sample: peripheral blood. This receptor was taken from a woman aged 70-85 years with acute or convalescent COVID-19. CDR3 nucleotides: TGTGCCAGCGTCGACCCCACTAGCGGGAGGGCGAATGAGCAGTTCTTC. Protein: CASVDPTSGRANEQFF.